This TCR beta chain was sequenced during a study of radiotherapy plus CTLA-4 blockade in lung cancer. Assay: immunoSEQ multiplex PCR; the TCRdb copy retains only in-frame clones and omits some. This table holds around 45,000 clones, 70% to 80% found once. With V trimmed by 2 bases and J by 7 bases, 3 bases remained unmatched. The germline V gene has CDR1 LNHDA and CDR2 SQIVND (reference sequence). This CDR3 contains 13 residues. This clone was seen only a few times. The material was peripheral blood, obtained from a patient treated with radiotherapy plus ipilimumab. This chain uses TRBV19 with TRBJ1-1; 8 nucleotides match TRBD1. The source is a human donor with non-small cell lung cancer who had stable disease on radiotherapy plus ipilimumab. The DNA of the CDR3 is TGTGCCAGTAGTATAAGACAGGGGCGTGAAGCTTTCTTT. This encodes CASSIRQGREAFF.